The 23 T cell receptor beta chains below come from one sample, sequenced in a study of blood T cell repertoires in COVID-19. Sequencing was performed with immunoSEQ multiplex PCR; in TCRdb, only in-frame clones are kept and a portion is missing. There are about 310,000 clones in the sample; about nine tenths occur only once, and roughly 5.2% lies in the top ten. Sequencing was performed on PBMCs or T cells enriched from blood (not recorded which). Receptor source: a man in his sixties who had recovered from COVID-19.

This clone was seen just once. The rearrangement uses TRBV1 and TRBJ2-7; TRBD1, the D gene given by the table, was not confirmed from the DNA. TRBV1 is assigned pseudogene status. This CDR3 has 12 amino acids. CDR3: CTTDIGPYEQYF. CDR3 nucleotide sequence: TGCACCACGGACATAGGGCCCTACGAGCAGTACTTC.

The chain recombines TRBV12-3 or TRBV12-4 with TRBJ2-3; D perhaps matches TRBD1 (5 bases). V lost 6 bases, J lost 4 bases, and 8 bases lay in between. The CDR3 runs 12 residues. The CDR3 loop is CASSIGADTQYF. CDR3 DNA: TGTGCCAGCAGCATAGGGGCAGATACGCAGTATTTT.

The chain couples TRBV27 to TRBJ1-4, with D possibly TRBD1 on 5 matching bases. Germline CDR1 is MNHEY and CDR2 is SMNVEV (reference sequence). This CDR3 has 16 residues. Trimming cost V 0 bases and J 4 bases, with 12 bases left between them. CDR3 nucleotides: TGTGCCAGCAGTTTATCAGGGGCGGCCCTTAATGAAAAACTGTTTTTT. Translated: CASSLSGAALNEKLFF.

The chain joins TRBV4-2 to TRBJ1-2; 7 bases are shared with TRBD1. Germline V lookup: CDR1 LGHNA, CDR2 YNFKEQ. V lost 4 bases, J lost 0 bases, and 8 bases stayed unmatched. The CDR3 runs 16 residues. DNA for the CDR3: TGTGCCAGCAGCCTTGCGACCGGGACAGCTAACTATGGCTACACCTTC. This codes for CASSLATGTANYGYTF.

The chain employs TRBV19 and TRBJ1-4; D is unclear. This CDR3 region has 13 residues. V was clipped by 6 bases and J by 9 bases, with 14 bases between them. Germline lookup yields CDR1 LNHDA and CDR2 SQIVND (reference sequence). CDR3 protein: CASRSSGVQKLFF. The CDR3 DNA reads as TGTGCCAGTAGAAGCTCCGGGGTGCAAAAACTGTTTTTT.

V and J are TRBV5-6 and TRBJ1-4, with 9 bases lining up with TRBD1. CDR1 SGHDT and CDR2 YYEEEE come from the germline V gene. The J segment lost 5 bases and the V segment lost 1 base, leaving 6 bases of the junction unmatched. The CDR3 has 16 amino acids. DNA for the CDR3: TGTGCCAGCAGCTTGACCGGGACAGGGTCGAATGAAAAACTGTTTTTT. Protein sequence: CASSLTGTGSNEKLFF.

CDR3 DNA sequence: TGTGCCAGCAGCAAACGGACAGGGTTAGAGACCCAGTACTTC. This sequence encodes CASSKRTGLETQYF. This chain connects TRBV5-6 to TRBJ2-5; 8 bases are a match to TRBD1. The CDR3 has 14 amino acids. J was trimmed by 4 bases and V by 4 bases; bases with no gene match: 6. CDR1 SGHDT and CDR2 YYEEEE come from the germline V gene.

The chain uses TRBV12-3 or TRBV12-4 and TRBJ2-7; 7 bases match TRBD1. The ends lost 6 bases at V and 9 bases at J; junction bases unmatched: 5. The CDR3 is 11 amino acids. In DNA form, the CDR3 reads TGTGCCAGCAGCACAGGGGCAGGGCAGTACTTC. Protein sequence: CASSTGAGQYF.

This rearrangement joins TRBV11-2 to TRBJ1-4; D not certain. Deletions cut 0 bases from V and 0 bases from J, with 5 bases between. This CDR3 has 15 amino acids. Germline CDR1 and CDR2: SGHAT and FQNNGV. CDR3 protein: CASSLEAATNEKLFF. The CDR3 DNA reads TGTGCCAGCAGCTTAGAGGCAGCAACTAATGAAAAACTGTTTTTT.

Only a few counts were recorded for this clone. The gene calls are TRBV28 and TRBJ1-4; 7 nucleotides line up with TRBD1. J was trimmed by 10 bases and V by 6 bases; bases with no gene match: 11. Germline V gene sequence: CDR1 MDHEN, CDR2 SYDVKM. The CDR3 runs 14 residues. The CDR3 DNA sequence: TGTGCCAGCAGGGGGACAGCCACGTCTGGAAAACTGTTTTTT. Its protein product is CASRGTATSGKLFF.

The rearrangement joins TRBV29-1 to TRBJ2-7; TRBD2 aligns across 11 bases. Germline CDR1 reads SQVTM; CDR2 reads ANQGSEA. With 1 base clipped from V and 1 base from J, the junction kept 3 bases outside the gene matches. This CDR3 has 15 residues. The CDR3 nucleotides read TGCAGCGTTGAAGCCGGGACTAGCGGATCCTACGAGCAGTACTTC. Translated: CSVEAGTSGSYEQYF.

The CDR3, as DNA: TGCGCCAGCAGCTTGGGGGACAGGGTTTCCTACGAGCAGTACTTC. Amino acid sequence: CASSLGDRVSYEQYF. The gene calls are TRBV5-1 and TRBJ2-7; 9 bases are a match to TRBD1. V gave up 0 bases and J gave up 1 base; unmatched junction bases: 2. This CDR3 contains 15 residues. The germline gives CDR1 SGHRS, CDR2 YFSETQ. Filled out from reference TRBV5-1 and TRBJ2-7, the complete variable domain reads KAGVTQTPRYLIKTRGQQVTLSCSPISGHRSVSWYQQTPGQGLQFLFEYFSETQRNKGNFPGRFSGRQFSNSRSEMNVSTLELGDSALYLCASSLGDRVSYEQYFGPGTRLTVT.

CDR3 in amino acids: CASSFQGPNYTF. The CDR3 DNA is TGTGCCAGCAGTTTCCAGGGGCCCAACTACACCTTC. The chain is built from TRBV12-3 or TRBV12-4 and TRBJ1-2; possibly TRBD1 for D (6 bases). CDR3 size: 12 residues. Trimming left V 3 bases short and J 10 bases short, with 12 bases between.

This sequence joins TRBV20-1 and TRBJ2-1; no definite D call. The germline gives CDR1 DFQATT, CDR2 SNEGSKA (reference sequence). This CDR3 spans 10 amino acids. Between the trimmed V and J ends, which lost 3 bases and 6 bases, there was a span of 3 bases. The CDR3 protein is CSASSNEQFF. For the CDR3, the DNA is TGCAGTGCTAGCTCCAATGAGCAGTTCTTC.

The V gene is TRBV14, the J gene TRBJ2-2; D not certain. The germline gives CDR1 SGHDN, CDR2 FVKESK. The V end was cut by 4 bases, the J end by 4 bases, with 4 bases between. The CDR3 is 12 amino acids. DNA for the CDR3: TGTGCCAGCAGCCCGGTCACCGGGGAGCTGTTTTTT. Protein: CASSPVTGELFF.

The rearrangement links TRBV7-2 to TRBJ1-3, with a possible D match to TRBD1 (5 bases). Germline values: CDR1 SGHTA, CDR2 FQGNSA. The CDR3 spans 13 residues. Trimming took off 3 bases at V and 6 bases at J, with 9 bases between the two ends. As DNA, the CDR3 is TGTGCCAGCAGCTTCGACAGACAAAACACCATATATTTT. This encodes CASSFDRQNTIYF.

The V and J genes are TRBV6-5 and TRBJ1-5; 8 bases match TRBD1. Germline-derived CDR1 and CDR2 are MNHEY and SVGAGI. V lost 2 bases to trimming and J lost 3 bases; unmatched junction nucleotides: 3. The CDR3 totals 15 residues. The CDR3 protein is CASSYMTGDNQPQHF. The CDR3 DNA reads as TGTGCCAGCAGTTACATGACAGGGGACAATCAGCCCCAGCATTTT.

The chain links TRBV25-1 to TRBJ1-2, with TRBD1 matching 9 bases. This CDR3 is built from 15 residues. The germline CDR1 and CDR2 sequences are MGHDK and SYGVNS. The V gene end was trimmed by 3 bases and the J gene end by 3 bases; junction bases not matched to a gene: 5. The CDR3: CASSDRRTGDYGYTF. In DNA form, the CDR3 reads TGTGCCAGCAGTGACCGCCGGACAGGGGACTATGGCTACACCTTC.

This clone was counted between two and nine times. V usage is TRBV28 and J usage is TRBJ1-6, with TRBD1 as a possible D gene (5 bases). CDR3 length: 13 residues. Germline V gene data show CDR1 as MDHEN and CDR2 as SYDVKM. V shed 6 bases and J shed 9 bases, with 12 bases lying between them. As DNA, the CDR3 is TGTGCCAGCAGGAAGGGGCATGGTTCACCCCTCCACTTT. Protein: CASRKGHGSPLHF.

The chain joins TRBV7-9 to TRBJ2-5, with 12 positions matching TRBD2. This CDR3 contains 17 residues. Germline trimming cut 2 bases from V and 2 bases from J; bases unmatched to any gene: 6. Germline loops: CDR1 SEHNR, CDR2 FQNEAQ (reference sequence). CDR3 in DNA: TGTGCCAGCAGCTTACCTAGCGGGAGGGAAGAACAAGAGACCCAGTACTTC. Its translation: CASSLPSGREEQETQYF.

The chain combines TRBV7-8 with TRBJ2-7, with 8 positions matching TRBD1. Germline CDR1 is SGHVS and CDR2 is FQNEAQ. The junction had 6 bases not matched to a gene; V was cut back by 5 bases and J by 3 bases. The CDR3 is 14 residues long. The CDR3 nucleotides are TGTGCCAGCAGCCCAGACAGGGGTCGCTACGAGCAGTACTTC. Its translation is CASSPDRGRYEQYF. The variable domain in full, with the rest retrieved from reference TRBV7-8 and TRBJ2-7, is GAGVSQSPRYKVAKRGQDVALRCDPISGHVSLFWYQQALGQGPEFLTYFQNEAQLDKSGLPSDRFFAERPEGSVSTLKIQRTQQEDSAVYLCASSPDRGRYEQYFGPGTRLTVT.

This chain links TRBV2 with TRBJ2-7; 7 nucleotides agree with TRBD1. Germline assignment: CDR1 SNHLY and CDR2 FYNNEI. The CDR3 extends over 12 amino acids. V lost 6 bases, J lost 5 bases, and 4 bases stayed unmatched. CDR3 bases: TGTGCCAGCAGCCCCGGGACAGACGAGCAGTACTTC. It specifies CASSPGTDEQYF.

Only one count was recorded for this clone. The rearrangement joins TRBV18 to TRBJ1-2; 8 positions agree with TRBD1. The junction had 15 bases not matched to a gene; V was cut back by 3 bases and J by 6 bases. The CDR3 sequence is 17 residues long. CDR1 is KGHSH and CDR2 is LQKENI in the germline V gene. The DNA for the CDR3 is TGTGCCAGCTCACCCCAGATGACGGGACAGGAGATTAATGGCTACACCTTC. It codes for CASSPQMTGQEINGYTF.